This TCR beta chain was identified during a study of identical twins. Study-wide results and limits: Beta out-of-frame sequences displayed a weaker excess of sharing between twins.

With respect to this clonotype: Its antigen is not identified.

From the 5' RACE reads, TCRdb called clonotypes with MiXCR, one entry per CDR3 protein. The table records hundreds of thousands of distinct CDR3 sequences, around 20% of them present only once. Another study also made use of these data, one on T cells expressing NK-cell markers. That investigation notes: HCMV specificity of the expanded NKG2C+ T cell clones was not established.

Source material: PBMCs. This clonotype was sampled from a woman in her late teens or twenties in good health.

CDR3 sequence: CASSFGALVNTEAFF. CDR3 nucleotides: TGTGCCAGCAGTTTCGGGGCCCTGGTGAACACTGAAGCTTTCTTT. The chain recombines TRBV27 with TRBJ1-1, with a tentative D call TRBD1 (5 bases). Germline lookup yields CDR1 MNHEY and CDR2 SMNVEV (reference sequence). This CDR3 is 15 amino acids long. The ends were cut back, 3 bases at V and 0 bases at J, with 11 bases in the middle.